This T cell receptor (beta chain) was obtained from a study of blood T cells in healthy people across ages. V dropped 0 bases and J dropped 7 bases, with 12 bases sitting between them. CDR3 length equals 14 residues. The germline gives CDR1 SGHRS, CDR2 YFSETQ. Together with a sample-barcoded 5' primer, a J-beta primer mix was included in a second PCR lasting about 6 to 11 cycles. Using its own MiXCR run on the 5' RACE reads, TCRdb lists one record per CDR3 protein. The table has 630,000 or so distinct CDR3 sequences, roughly 32% seen once. This clonotype showed up just a few times. Sequenced sample: blood. The chain employs TRBV5-1 and TRBJ2-3, with D possibly being TRBD1 (5 bases). The source is an elderly woman in good health. CDR3: CASSLGLQENTQYF. CDR3 nucleotides: TGCGCCAGCAGCTTGGGGCTACAGGAAAATACGCAGTATTTT.